These 18 T cell receptor beta chains originate from one sample sequenced in a study of CD8+CD57+ T cells in acquired aplastic anemia. Sequencing was done on patients that had shown CD8+CD57+ cell expansion by flow cytometry. Profiles of TCR beta VDJ and CDR3 were generated from a genomic DNA template. TCRdb processed the reads anew with MiXCR; each CDR3 protein has one entry. The sample lists roughly 220,000 distinct CDR3 sequences, 50% to 70% occurring once. The sequencing sample was made of sorted CD4+, CD8+, or CD8+CD57+ T cells (not recorded which) from PBMCs. These receptors were collected from a human donor with aplastic anemia.

This clonotype occurred a few times. The genes are TRBV7-9 and TRBJ2-2, with a possible D match to TRBD2 (5 bases). V was trimmed by 10 bases and J by 3 bases, leaving 12 bases between them. Germline assignment: CDR1 SEHNR and CDR2 FQNEAQ (reference sequence). The CDR3 sequence is 13 residues long. This CDR3 is CATITRDTGELFF. The CDR3 DNA is TGTGCCACCATCACTAGGGACACCGGGGAGCTGTTTTTT.

The chain joins TRBV9 to TRBJ2-1; 9 nucleotides agree with TRBD2. Germline V gene sequence: CDR1 SGDLS, CDR2 YYNGEE. Trimming took 2 bases from V and 10 from J; bases not matched to a gene: 7. The CDR3 loop spans 14 amino acids. CDR3: CASSVVVAGDEQFF. The CDR3, as DNA: TGTGCCAGCAGCGTGGTGGTAGCGGGAGACGAGCAGTTCTTC.

Many counts were recorded for this clonotype. The chain has TRBV5-1 and TRBJ2-7; 8 positions agree with TRBD2. After removal of 0 bases from V and 4 bases from J, the junction contained 9 bases not matched to a gene. Germline V gene sequence: CDR1 SGHRS, CDR2 YFSETQ. This CDR3 contains 16 residues. The CDR3 DNA sequence: TGCGCCAGCAGCTTGGACGGGGGGGCCCCGGGTTACGAGCAGTACTTC. Amino acids: CASSLDGGAPGYEQYF.

V is TRBV20-1 and J is TRBJ2-1, with a weak D call TRBD2 (5 bases). CDR3 length: 13 amino acids. V lost 6 bases to trimming and J lost 0 bases, with 9 bases between them. Germline CDR1 DFQATT, CDR2 SNEGSKA (reference sequence). The CDR3 DNA is TGCAGTGCCACCCGGGGCTCCTACAATGAGCAGTTCTTC. Translation: CSATRGSYNEQFF.

This clonotype was seen ten or more times. V usage is TRBV5-1 and J usage is TRBJ2-7, with 16 bases aligning to TRBD2. Germline CDR1 and CDR2: SGHRS and YFSETQ. Trimming cost V 4 bases and J 7 bases; bases outside gene matches: 8. This CDR3 region has 16 residues. CDR3 in DNA: TGCGCCAGCAGCCAAGGGACTAGCGGGGGGGCAGAAGAGCAGTACTTC. This codes for CASSQGTSGGAEEQYF.

The chain carries TRBV25-1 and TRBJ2-7, with a weak D call TRBD1 (6 bases). The CDR3 spans 16 residues. The germline V and J ends were trimmed by 2 bases and 0 bases, with 14 bases remaining between them. The germline CDR1 and CDR2 sequences are MGHDK and SYGVNS. The CDR3 sequence: CASSETSQGSSYEQYF. In nucleotides, the CDR3 is TGTGCCAGCAGTGAAACGAGCCAGGGGAGCTCCTACGAGCAGTACTTC.

This sequence joins TRBV2 and TRBJ2-7; TRBD1 matches at 9 bases. This CDR3 has 14 residues. CDR1 and CDR2 from the germline V gene are SNHLY and FYNNEI. V dropped 7 bases and J dropped 3; count of bases not matched to a gene: 7. DNA for the CDR3: TGTGCCAGCAAACGGGGACAGGGTAACTACGAGCAGTACTTC. Protein sequence: CASKRGQGNYEQYF.

This clonotype occurred many times. The rearrangement joins TRBV11-2 to TRBJ2-7, with 9 nucleotides matching TRBD2. This CDR3 is 15 amino acids long. Per the germline V gene, CDR1 is SGHAT and CDR2 is FQNNGV. V lost 7 bases and J lost 4; bases outside the gene matches: 11. CDR3 sequence reads: CASNWGRGGFYEQYF. The DNA for the CDR3 is TGTGCCAGCAACTGGGGGCGGGGGGGTTTTTACGAGCAGTACTTC. Looking up the rest from reference TRBV11-2 and TRBJ2-7 gives the full variable domain: EAGVAQSPRYKIIEKRQSVAFWCNPISGHATLYWYQQILGQGPKLLIQFQNNGVVDDSQLPKDRFSAERLKGVDSTLKIQPAKLEDSAVYLCASNWGRGGFYEQYFGPGTRLTVT.

This clonotype was observed many times. This sequence joins TRBV12-3 or TRBV12-4 and TRBJ2-3; no reliable D call. The CDR3 is made up of 17 amino acids. The V gene lost 4 bases and the J gene lost 0 bases, with 17 bases spanning the gap. The CDR3: CASSSHFPATSTDTQYF. As DNA, the CDR3 is TGTGCCAGCAGTTCTCATTTTCCAGCTACTAGCACAGATACGCAGTATTTT.

In this sample, this clonotype turned up a few times. This rearrangement joins TRBV2 to TRBJ2-1; the match to TRBD2 covers 7 bases. CDR1 is SNHLY, CDR2 FYNNEI, per germline. V lost 4 bases, J lost 7 bases, and 10 bases stayed unmatched. The CDR3 covers 15 residues. The CDR3 is CASSGGSGRGNEQFF. CDR3 DNA sequence: TGTGCCAGCAGTGGGGGGTCGGGGCGGGGGAATGAGCAGTTCTTC.

There are many counts of this clonotype. The chain links TRBV6-1 to TRBJ2-6; D ambiguous. The germline V gene has CDR1 MNHNS and CDR2 SASEGT. The ends were cut back, 4 bases at V and 12 bases at J, with 16 bases in the middle. The CDR3 length is 14 residues. The CDR3 region has the DNA TGTGCCAGCAGTGGTCCGGACCGTACAAGCGTCCTGACTTTC. Translation gives CASSGPDRTSVLTF.

This chain joins TRBV2 and TRBJ2-1; D possibly uses TRBD1 or TRBD2 (5 bases each). This CDR3 has 16 residues. The germline CDR1 and CDR2 sequences are SNHLY and FYNNEI. V was pared by 7 bases and J by 0 bases, with 16 bases between. The DNA for the CDR3 is TGTGCCAGCAACCCTGGGACCACGAGCTCCTACAATGAGCAGTTCTTC. Its translation is CASNPGTTSSYNEQFF.

The rearrangement uses TRBV20-1 and TRBJ2-1, with D uncertain. Trimming cost V 4 bases and J 3 bases, with 10 bases left between them. Germline CDR1 is DFQATT and CDR2 is SNEGSKA (reference sequence). CDR3 length: 13 residues. CDR3 in amino acids: CSAMSPGYNEQFF. The CDR3 DNA follows: TGCAGTGCTATGTCTCCGGGCTACAATGAGCAGTTCTTC.

This clonotype was counted at least ten times. CDR3 residues: CASSLDGGGGAYNEQFF. Here the CDR3 DNA reads TGTGCCAGCAGCTTAGATGGGGGCGGGGGGGCCTACAATGAGCAGTTCTTC. The gene calls are TRBV11-2 and TRBJ2-1; 9 positions agree with TRBD2. The germline V gene encodes CDR1 SGHAT and CDR2 FQNNGV. V trimming: 0 bases; J trimming: 2 bases; junction bases outside the gene matches: 5. This CDR3 is built from 17 residues.

This clonotype was picked up a small number of times. The genes are TRBV6-6 and TRBJ2-7; 8 positions match TRBD2. The V gene's germline CDR1 is MNHNY and CDR2 SVGAGI (reference sequence). V dropped 7 bases and J dropped 2; count of bases not matched to a gene: 7. The CDR3 extends over 14 amino acids. For the CDR3, the DNA is TGTGCCAGCATGGGGAGCGGGGGAACCTACGAGCAGTACTTC. Protein sequence: CASMGSGGTYEQYF.

V is TRBV30 and J is TRBJ2-2; 7 bases map to TRBD1. The length of the CDR3 is 13 residues. The germline gives CDR1 GTSNPN, CDR2 SVGIG (reference sequence). Trimming removed 2 bases from V and 6 bases from J; junction bases left unmatched: 3. Here the CDR3 reads CAWSQGVAGELFF. CDR3 DNA: TGTGCCTGGAGTCAGGGGGTTGCCGGGGAGCTGTTTTTT.

Comments on this clonotype: The junction differs from germline at one of its ends, possibly a read error. The chain uses TRBV10-3 and TRBJ1-5; D uncertain. The CDR3 consists of 15 residues. CDR1 and CDR2 (germline): ENHRY, SYGVKD. The CDR3 loop is CASSLGISGNQPQHF. CDR3 DNA: TGTGCCAGCAGTTTAGGGATTAGCGGCAATCAGCCCCAGCATTTT.

V gene TRBV2 combines with J gene TRBJ2-1; D ambiguous. The germline V gene encodes CDR1 SNHLY and CDR2 FYNNEI. This CDR3 is built from 14 residues. The V end lost 7 bases, the J end lost 6 bases, and 16 bases lay between the germline ends. CDR3 in amino acids: CASIRVPGVNEQFF. In DNA, the CDR3 is TGTGCCAGCATTCGGGTCCCCGGAGTCAATGAGCAGTTCTTC.